This TCR beta chain was captured in a study of shared clonotypes between healthy human individuals. The CDR3 has 13 amino acids. The germline V gene encodes CDR1 SGHVS and CDR2 FQNEAQ. Trimming cost V 3 bases and J 6 bases, with 12 bases left between them. Some clones are missing from TCRdb's copy, which holds only in-frame ones; the method was immunoSEQ multiplex PCR. The sample lists about 1.5 million clones, under 99% occurring once. This chain connects TRBV7-8 to TRBJ2-7; a possible D gene is TRBD1 (5 bases). Sequencing was performed on naive CD4+ T cells sorted from blood. Indicated subset: CD45RA+ positively selected. The receptor's source is a man aged 25 to 40 in good health. CDR3 amino acids: CASSFRQQGEQYF. In DNA, the CDR3 is TGTGCCAGCAGCTTTAGGCAGCAGGGCGAGCAGTACTTC.